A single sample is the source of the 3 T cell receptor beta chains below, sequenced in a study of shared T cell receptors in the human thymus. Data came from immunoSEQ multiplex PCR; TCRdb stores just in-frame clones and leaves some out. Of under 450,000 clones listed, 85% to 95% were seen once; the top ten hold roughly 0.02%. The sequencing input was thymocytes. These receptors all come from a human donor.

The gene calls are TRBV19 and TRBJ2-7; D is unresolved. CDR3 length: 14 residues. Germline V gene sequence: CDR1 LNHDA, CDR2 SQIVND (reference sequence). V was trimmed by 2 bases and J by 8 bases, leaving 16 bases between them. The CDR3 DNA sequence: TGTGCCAGTAGTATACGGCCCCAAGGAGCCCAGCAGTACTTC. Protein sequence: CASSIRPQGAQQYF.

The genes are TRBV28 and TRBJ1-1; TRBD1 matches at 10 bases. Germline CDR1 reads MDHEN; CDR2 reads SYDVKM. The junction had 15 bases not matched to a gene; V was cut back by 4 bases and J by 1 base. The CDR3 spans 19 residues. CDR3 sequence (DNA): TGTGCCAGCAGTTCCGCCGGGACAGGGGAGATCATACGGAACACTGAAGCTTTCTTT. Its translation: CASSSAGTGEIIRNTEAFF.

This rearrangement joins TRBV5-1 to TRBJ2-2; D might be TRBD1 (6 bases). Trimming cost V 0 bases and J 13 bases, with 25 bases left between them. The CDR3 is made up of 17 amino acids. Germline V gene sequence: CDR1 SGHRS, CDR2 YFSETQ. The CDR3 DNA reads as TGCGCCAGCAGCTTGGCACAGGGCCAGGCTTTCTCAAGGGGGCTGTTTTTT. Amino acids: CASSLAQGQAFSRGLFF.